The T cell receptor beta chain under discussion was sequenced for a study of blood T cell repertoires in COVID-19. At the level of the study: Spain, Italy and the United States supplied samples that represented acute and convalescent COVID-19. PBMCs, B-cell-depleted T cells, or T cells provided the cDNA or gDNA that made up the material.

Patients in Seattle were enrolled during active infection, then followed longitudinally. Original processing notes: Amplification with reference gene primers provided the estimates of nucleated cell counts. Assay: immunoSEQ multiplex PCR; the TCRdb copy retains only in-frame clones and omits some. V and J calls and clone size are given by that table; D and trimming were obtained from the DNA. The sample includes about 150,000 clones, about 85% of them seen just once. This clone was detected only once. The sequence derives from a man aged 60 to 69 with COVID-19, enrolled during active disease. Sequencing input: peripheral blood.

In DNA, the CDR3 is TGTGCCAGCAGTTACGAGCGGCCTAAAGCCAAAAACATTCAGTACTTC. Translating it yields CASSYERPKAKNIQYF. The chain has TRBV6-2 or TRBV6-3 and TRBJ2-4; D is possibly TRBD2 (5 bases). V lost 2 bases, J lost 0 bases, and 11 bases lay in between. The CDR3 loop spans 16 amino acids. The germline V gene has CDR1 MNHEY and CDR2 SVGEGT.